The clone carrying this TCR beta chain came up a few times. Its antigen is currently unknown. Between the trimmed V and J ends, which lost 6 bases and 1 base, there was a span of 16 bases. From germline, CDR1 is DFQATT and CDR2 SNEGSKA (reference sequence). The CDR3 covers 15 residues. The sample comes from a study of identical twins. Study-wide points: Findings came from cross-sectional statistics, without long-term follow-up of donors.

A universal primer site was created by template switching, with the cDNA bearing unique molecular identifiers. In TCRdb, the 5' RACE reads were re-called with MiXCR into one record per CDR3 protein. The profile shows around 690,000 distinct CDR3 sequences, 21% of them singletons. These data were also reused for a study on T cells expressing NK-cell markers.

The TCR comes from a woman aged 18-29 years in good health. Sample: PBMCs. This sequence joins TRBV20-1 and TRBJ2-1; D perhaps matches TRBD2 (5 bases). CDR3 residues: CSAITRSRSYNEQFF. Here the CDR3 DNA reads TGCAGTGCGATAACTAGGAGCCGGTCCTACAATGAGCAGTTCTTC.